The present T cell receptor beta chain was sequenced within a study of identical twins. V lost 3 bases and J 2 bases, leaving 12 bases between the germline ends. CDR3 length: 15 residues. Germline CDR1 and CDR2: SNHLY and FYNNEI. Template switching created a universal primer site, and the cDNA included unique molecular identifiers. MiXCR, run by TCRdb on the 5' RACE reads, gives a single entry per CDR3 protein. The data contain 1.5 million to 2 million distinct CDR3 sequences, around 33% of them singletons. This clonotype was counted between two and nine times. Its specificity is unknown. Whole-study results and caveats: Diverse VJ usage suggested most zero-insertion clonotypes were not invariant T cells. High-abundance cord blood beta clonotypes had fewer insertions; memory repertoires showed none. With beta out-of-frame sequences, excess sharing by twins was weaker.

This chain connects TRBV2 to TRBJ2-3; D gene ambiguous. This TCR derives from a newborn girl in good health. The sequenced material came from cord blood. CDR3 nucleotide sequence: TGTGCCAGCAGTGAGTCAGGCTTCCTCACAGATACGCAGTATTTT. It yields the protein CASSESGFLTDTQYF. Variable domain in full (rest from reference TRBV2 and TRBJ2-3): EPEVTQTPSHQVTQMGQEVILRCVPISNHLYFYWYRQILGQKVEFLVSFYNNEISEKSEIFDDQFSVERPDGSNFTLKIRSTKLEDSAMYFCASSESGFLTDTQYFGPGTRLTVL.